What follows are 29 T cell receptor beta chains derived from one specimen sequenced in a study of Ad26.COV2.S vaccination and SARS-CoV-2 variants. Treatment indicated: approximately 18 received Ad26.COV2.S at low or high dose, single or two shots; roughly 5 received placebo; per-sample allocation not given. Sampling was done on day 63 after the first vaccine or placebo injection. Libraries were prepared by immunoSEQ multiplex PCR; TCRdb keeps only in-frame clonotypes and omits some of them. The repertoire consists of some 410,000 clones, with 80% to 95% occurring once and the leading ten covering approximately 1.6%. The sequences come from peripheral blood, collected in a trial of Ad26.COV2.S vaccine versus placebo. The receptors shown here come from a person between 18 and 65 years old who received the Ad26.COV2.S COVID-19 vaccine or a placebo.

The V gene is TRBV9, the J gene TRBJ2-7; D may correspond to TRBD1 or TRBD2 (5 bases each). In germline, CDR1 is SGDLS, CDR2 YYNGEE. The CDR3 has 13 amino acids. With 0 bases removed from V and 6 bases from J, the gap between germline ends came to 10 bases. The CDR3 sequence: CASSVGQRPEQYF. The CDR3 DNA follows: TGTGCCAGCAGCGTAGGACAGCGGCCCGAGCAGTACTTC.

This chain connects TRBV7-8 to TRBJ1-1, with a tentative D call TRBD1 (5 bases). The CDR3 contains 19 residues. The germline V gene has CDR1 SGHVS and CDR2 FQNEAQ. V was clipped by 0 bases and J by 0 bases, with 20 bases between them. The CDR3 spells CASSLAEVPGPVLNTEAFF. The CDR3 DNA reads TGTGCCAGCAGCTTAGCTGAGGTGCCAGGGCCGGTTTTGAACACTGAAGCTTTCTTT.

The chain uses TRBV9 and TRBJ1-2, with D possibly being TRBD1 (6 bases). The CDR3 is 13 residues long. Germline V gives CDR1 SGDLS, CDR2 YYNGEE. The germline V and J ends were trimmed by 0 bases and 8 bases, with 11 bases remaining between them. This CDR3 reads CASSVVTGGGYTF. The CDR3 nucleotides read TGTGCCAGCAGCGTAGTGACAGGTGGAGGCTACACCTTC.

The CDR3 DNA sequence: TGCAGCGCTGGGACGGTTAGCGGCTACACCTTC. Protein product: CSAGTVSGYTF. The chain uses TRBV29-1 and TRBJ1-2; tentatively, D is TRBD1 (5 bases). This CDR3 has 11 amino acids. The V and J ends lost 7 bases and 8 bases respectively, with 14 bases between them. CDR1 is SQVTM and CDR2 is ANQGSEA in the germline V gene.

The chain uses TRBV7-9 and TRBJ1-5; possible D gene TRBD1, 6 bases. V was cut by 5 bases and J by 2 bases, with 16 bases left in between. Germline CDR1 SEHNR, CDR2 FQNEAQ (reference sequence). The CDR3 contains 16 residues. The CDR3 nucleotides read TGTGCCAGCAGCCAGACAGGACCCCTGGGCAATCAGCCCCAGCATTTT. The encoded protein is CASSQTGPLGNQPQHF.

The rearrangement joins TRBV21-1 to TRBJ1-2. TRBV21-1 is designated a pseudogene. CDR3 length equals 20 residues. The CDR3 is CASSKNEDRGIYFKKYGYTF. The CDR3 region has the DNA TGTGCCAGCAGCAAAAACGAGGATCGGGGCATCTACTTCAAAAAATATGGCTACACCTTC.

The chain links TRBV19 to TRBJ2-5; 15 bases line up with TRBD2. Germline CDR1 reads LNHDA; CDR2 reads SQIVND (reference sequence). The ends lost 8 bases at V and 2 bases at J; junction bases unmatched: 18. The length of the CDR3 is 20 residues. The CDR3 DNA is TGTGCCAGTGGCGCGGGACTAGCGGGGGGCAGCCCGATAAGACAAGAGACCCAGTACTTC. It yields the protein CASGAGLAGGSPIRQETQYF.

The V call is TRBV3-1 (or the pseudogene TRBV3-2), the J call TRBJ2-3, with 9 bases matching TRBD1. The CDR3 spans 15 residues. J lost 5 bases, V lost 4 bases, and 7 bases had no gene match. Germline V gene sequence: CDR1 LGHDT, CDR2 YNNKEL (reference sequence). DNA of the CDR3: TGTGCCAGCAGCCGCGAGGGACAGGGAGGAGATACGCAGTATTTT. Amino acids: CASSREGQGGDTQYF.

This clone was detected once. The chain carries TRBV7-2 and TRBJ2-1; TRBD2 aligns across 11 bases. The V and J ends lost 5 bases and 8 bases, in that order; junction bases with no gene match: 11. The CDR3 has 16 residues. In germline, CDR1 is SGHTA, CDR2 FQGNSA. The CDR3 loop reads CASSVSGGADVYEQFF. CDR3 bases: TGTGCCAGCAGCGTTAGCGGGGGGGCCGATGTGTATGAGCAGTTCTTC.

The chain couples TRBV10-2 to TRBJ2-7, with D unresolved. The CDR3 runs to 11 residues. Between the trimmed V and J ends, which lost 3 bases and 3 bases, there was a span of 3 bases. The germline V gene encodes CDR1 WSHSY and CDR2 SAAADI. The chain's CDR3 is CASSDFYEQYF. The CDR3 bases are TGCGCCAGCAGTGACTTCTACGAGCAGTACTTC.

The chain has TRBV19 and TRBJ1-3; D gene uncertain. V lost 3 bases and J lost 0, with 9 bases in between. The CDR3 loop spans 15 amino acids. Germline loops: CDR1 LNHDA, CDR2 SQIVND (reference sequence). The CDR3 loop is CASSMTTNSGNTIYF. The CDR3 DNA reads as TGTGCCAGTAGTATGACAACCAACTCTGGAAACACCATATATTTT.

This rearrangement joins TRBV28 to TRBJ1-3, with TRBD1 as a possible D gene (5 bases). Between the trimmed V and J ends, which lost 7 bases and 1 base, there was a span of 17 bases. The germline V gene encodes CDR1 MDHEN and CDR2 SYDVKM. The CDR3 runs 16 residues. In nucleotides, the CDR3 is TGTGCCAGCAAATCAGGGTACGTCGGTTCTGGAAACACCATATATTTT. Its protein is CASKSGYVGSGNTIYF.

The chain employs TRBV4-3 and TRBJ2-3, with TRBD2 matching 8 bases. Per germline, CDR1 LGHNA and CDR2 YSLEER. V trimming: 3 bases; J trimming: 6 bases; junction bases outside the gene matches: 17. The CDR3 contains 18 residues. Written as DNA, the CDR3 is TGCGCCAGCAGCCAGTCCGGGACTAGATCTCGGATTCTGGATACGCAGTATTTT. This gives the protein CASSQSGTRSRILDTQYF.

DNA of the CDR3: TGTGCCAGCGGCTTGGGGGATAACTATGGCTACACCTTC. Translated, it gives CASGLGDNYGYTF. The rearrangement links TRBV2 to TRBJ1-2; a possible D gene is TRBD1 (5 bases). From germline, CDR1 is SNHLY and CDR2 FYNNEI. The CDR3 is 13 amino acids. Trimming took 8 bases from V and 1 from J, leaving 11 bases between them.

The gene calls are TRBV29-1 and TRBJ1-2, with 11 nucleotides matching TRBD1. There are 13 residues in the CDR3. The germline CDR1 and CDR2 sequences are SQVTM and ANQGSEA. J was trimmed by 3 bases and V by 7 bases; bases with no gene match: 4. CDR3 sequence (DNA): TGCAGCGGTGGACAGGGGGCAGACTATGGCTACACCTTC. As protein: CSGGQGADYGYTF.

The chain couples TRBV28 to TRBJ1-4, with unresolved D. V lost 6 bases and J 10 bases, leaving 24 bases between the germline ends. Germline CDR1 is MDHEN and CDR2 is SYDVKM. CDR3 length: 16 amino acids. The CDR3 DNA sequence: TGTGCCAGCAGCCCCGGATCGGCGGGAGATGATGGAAAACTGTTTTTT. Encoded protein: CASSPGSAGDDGKLFF. Drawing the rest from reference TRBV28 and TRBJ1-4, the complete variable domain is DVKVTQSSRYLVKRTGEKVFLECVQDMDHENMFWYRQDPGLGLRLIYFSYDVKMKEKGDIPEGYSVSREKKERFSLILESASTNQTSMYLCASSPGSAGDDGKLFFGSGTQLSVL.

The chain links TRBV19 to TRBJ1-1, with D tentatively TRBD1 (5 bases). CDR1 and CDR2 (germline): LNHDA, SQIVND (reference sequence). V was pared by 10 bases and J by 6 bases, with 15 bases between. This CDR3 has 12 amino acids. CDR3: CATWSGGAEAFF. The CDR3 nucleotides read TGTGCCACATGGAGTGGAGGGGCTGAAGCTTTCTTT.

V gene TRBV5-1 combines with J gene TRBJ1-1; D not certain. V lost 1 base and J 4 bases, leaving 8 bases between the germline ends. This CDR3 is built from 13 residues. The V gene's germline CDR1 is SGHRS and CDR2 YFSETQ. As DNA, the CDR3 is TGCGCCAGCAGCTTGTCCACGGGCACTGAAGCTTTCTTT. Translating gives CASSLSTGTEAFF.

The rearrangement uses TRBV11-2 and TRBJ2-6; D gene ambiguous. With 1 base removed from V and 0 bases from J, the gap between germline ends came to 7 bases. The V gene's germline CDR1 is SGHAT and CDR2 FQNNGV. The CDR3 contains 16 residues. The CDR3 sequence is CASSLAPYSGANVLTF. CDR3 sequence (DNA): TGTGCCAGCAGCTTAGCACCGTACTCTGGGGCCAACGTCCTGACTTTC.

The chain has TRBV3-1 (or the pseudogene TRBV3-2) and TRBJ2-2; the match to TRBD1 covers 8 bases. The germline gives CDR1 LGHDT, CDR2 YNNKEL (reference sequence). The CDR3 extends over 16 amino acids. V was pared by 1 base and J by 6 bases, with 7 bases of the junction left unmatched. CDR3 coding DNA: TGTGCCAGCAGCCAAGTATTCAGGGGGCTGGCCGGGGAGCTGTTTTTT. As protein: CASSQVFRGLAGELFF.

The chain employs TRBV9 and TRBJ1-1; 8 positions agree with TRBD1. This CDR3 comprises 16 residues. With 4 bases clipped from V and 1 base from J, the junction kept 9 bases outside the gene matches. The germline gives CDR1 SGDLS, CDR2 YYNGEE. CDR3 sequence reads: CASSPGDRTGNTEAFF. The CDR3 bases are TGTGCCAGCAGCCCCGGGGACAGGACGGGGAACACTGAAGCTTTCTTT.

The chain has TRBV7-9 and TRBJ2-5; 7 bases fit TRBD1. Per germline, CDR1 SEHNR and CDR2 FQNEAQ (reference sequence). The CDR3 extends over 14 amino acids. V was clipped by 5 bases and J by 1 base; unmatched bases: 4. The CDR3 reads CASSPGQSQETQYF. The CDR3 region has the DNA TGTGCCAGCAGCCCGGGACAGAGCCAAGAGACCCAGTACTTC.

This chain uses TRBV12-3 or TRBV12-4 with TRBJ1-1; 9 nucleotides agree with TRBD1. J lost 6 bases, V lost 2 bases, and 1 base had no gene match. The CDR3 loop spans 13 amino acids. CDR3 in DNA: TGTGCCAGCAGTTTAACAGGGGGCTCTGAAGCTTTCTTT. It encodes CASSLTGGSEAFF.

The chain recombines TRBV6-2 or TRBV6-3 with TRBJ1-1; tentatively, D is TRBD1 (5 bases). V lost 4 bases to trimming and J lost 6 bases, with 9 bases between them. This CDR3 region has 12 residues. The germline V gene has CDR1 MNHEY and CDR2 SVGEGT. CDR3 loop: CASSSRDAEAFF. CDR3 nucleotides: TGTGCCAGCAGTTCTCGGGACGCTGAAGCTTTCTTT.

CDR3 nucleotide sequence: TGTGCCAGCAGCGTCAGCAATGAGCAGTTCTTC. It codes for CASSVSNEQFF. The chain employs TRBV6-6 and TRBJ2-1; D unresolved. The CDR3 is made up of 11 amino acids. Germline values: CDR1 MNHNY, CDR2 SVGAGI (reference sequence). Trimming shortened V by 6 bases and J by 6 bases, and 6 bases separated the two germline ends.

This chain connects TRBV18 to TRBJ1-1; no reliable D call. CDR1 and CDR2 (germline): KGHSH, LQKENI. Trimming cost V 3 bases and J 0 bases, with 20 bases left between them. The CDR3 runs 18 residues. DNA for the CDR3: TGTGCCAGCTCACCGTTTTTGAGAGACGCAAACATGAACACTGAAGCTTTCTTT. It translates to CASSPFLRDANMNTEAFF.

V and J are TRBV11-2 and TRBJ2-3, with 7 bases that match TRBD2. With V trimmed by 7 bases and J by 7 bases, 11 bases remained unmatched. The CDR3 loop spans 14 amino acids. Germline V gene data show CDR1 as SGHAT and CDR2 as FQNNGV. The CDR3 bases are TGTGCCAGCAACTCGGGACTACTAAATAATACGCAGTATTTT. It is translated as CASNSGLLNNTQYF.

This rearrangement joins TRBV7-2 to TRBJ1-2, with 7 nucleotides matching TRBD1. Germline V CDR1 and CDR2: SGHTA, FQGNSA. With V trimmed by 3 bases and J by 4 bases, 5 bases remained unmatched. The CDR3 covers 14 residues. The CDR3 region is CASSFTGVSYGYTF. The CDR3 bases are TGTGCCAGCAGCTTCACAGGGGTGAGCTATGGCTACACCTTC.

This clone has a handful of counts. This chain links TRBV6-2 or TRBV6-3 with TRBJ1-5; D gene unclear. Between the trimmed V and J ends, which lost 6 bases and 0 bases, there was a span of 12 bases. Germline lookup yields CDR1 MNHEY and CDR2 SVGEGT. The CDR3 runs 15 residues. CDR3: CASSSRLHSNQPQHF. For the CDR3, the DNA is TGTGCCAGCAGCTCCCGTCTTCATAGCAATCAGCCCCAGCATTTT.